This T cell receptor (beta chain) was observed in a study of blood T cell repertoires in COVID-19. Looking at the study overall: The cDNA or gDNA used as material had been derived from T cells, B-cell-depleted T cells, or PBMCs.

Original processing methods: Scientists estimated how many nucleated cells there were by amplifying reference gene primers. Produced via immunoSEQ multiplex PCR; TCRdb's table is partial and in-frame only. V and J calls and clone size are as listed in that table; D and trimming were resolved from the DNA. The sample has 250,000 to 300,000 clones; approximately 90% are singletons. Germline CDR1 is MGHRA and CDR2 is YSYEKL. V lost 0 bases and J lost 10, with 16 bases in between. The length of the CDR3 is 14 residues. V is TRBV4-1 and J is TRBJ2-7; D is unclear. The sequenced sample consisted of PBMCs or T cells enriched from blood (not recorded which). The sequence derives from a young man who had recovered from COVID-19. This chain's CDR3 is CASSQDPHTTIQYF. CDR3 nucleotide sequence: TGCGCCAGCAGCCAAGATCCACACACCACAATCCAGTACTTC.